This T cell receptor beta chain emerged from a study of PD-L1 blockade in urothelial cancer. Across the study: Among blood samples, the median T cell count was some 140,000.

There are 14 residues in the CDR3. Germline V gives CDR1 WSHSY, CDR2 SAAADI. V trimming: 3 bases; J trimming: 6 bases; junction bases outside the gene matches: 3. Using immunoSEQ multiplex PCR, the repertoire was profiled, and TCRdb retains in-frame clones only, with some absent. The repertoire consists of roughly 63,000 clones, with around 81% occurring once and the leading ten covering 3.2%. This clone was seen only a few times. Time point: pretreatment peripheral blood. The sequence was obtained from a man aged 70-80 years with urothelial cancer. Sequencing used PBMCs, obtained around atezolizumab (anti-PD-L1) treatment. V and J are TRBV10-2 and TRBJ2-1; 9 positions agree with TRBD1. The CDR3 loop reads CASSEQGAGNEQFF. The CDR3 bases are TGCGCCAGCAGTGAACAGGGGGCTGGCAATGAGCAGTTCTTC.